Below, 22 T cell receptor beta chains from the same sample are listed, as sequenced in a study of tumor-infiltrating lymphocytes in localized non-small cell lung cancer (dated by TCRdb to the early 2020s). The library came from the immunoSEQ multiplex PCR assay. Drawn from immuneACCESS, this table holds only the in-frame rearrangements with V and J called that TCRdb kept. Clones are partly lost; checked studies trace under half to an unresolved V gene and leave the rest unexplained. The sample table contains tens of thousands of clones; only one count was recorded for roughly 85% of them. The ten largest clones take up about 1.9% of the sample. The sequencing input was lung tumor tissue. Every receptor here comes from a human donor with non-small cell lung cancer.

This chain links TRBV5-1 with TRBJ2-5; the D gene could be TRBD1 or TRBD2 (5 bases each). Trimming removed 0 bases from V and 4 bases from J, with 19 bases in between. The CDR3 is 17 amino acids. Germline V CDR1 and CDR2: SGHRS, YFSETQ. The CDR3 spells CASSLGGTRGYGETQYF. The CDR3 DNA reads TGCGCCAGCAGCTTGGGGGGGACCCGGGGATATGGAGAGACCCAGTACTTC.

This clone showed up just once. The rearrangement links TRBV14 to TRBJ2-7; D may be TRBD1 or TRBD2 (6 bases each). The CDR3 is 15 amino acids. V shed 1 base and J shed 6 bases, with 16 bases lying between them. CDR1 and CDR2 from the germline V gene are SGHDN and FVKESK. The CDR3 DNA reads TGTGCCAGCAGCCAAGGAACCGGGGGCCGAGGCGAGCAGTACTTC. Its translation is CASSQGTGGRGEQYF.

Regarding this clone: One end of the junction does not line up with germline, which may come from a read error. CDR3 region: CASSTGQGGAGELFF. The CDR3 nucleotides read TGTGCTAGCAGCACGGGACAGGGAGGCGCCGGGGAGCTGTTTTTT. The rearrangement joins TRBV7-7 to TRBJ2-2; 9 bases align to TRBD1. CDR1 is SSHAT and CDR2 is FNYEAQ in the germline V gene (reference sequence). The CDR3 contains 15 residues.

This rearrangement joins TRBV19 to TRBJ2-3; unclear D gene. V shed 5 bases and J shed 2 bases, with 11 bases lying between them. CDR1 LNHDA and CDR2 SQIVND come from the germline V gene (reference sequence). The CDR3 has 14 amino acids. Written as DNA, the CDR3 is TGTGCCAGTAGTTTACAGACATACACAGATACGCAGTATTTT. Protein sequence: CASSLQTYTDTQYF. Combining the CDR3 with reference TRBV19 and TRBJ2-3 gives the whole variable domain DGGITQSPKYLFRKEGQNVTLSCEQNLNHDAMYWYRQDPGQGLRLIYYSQIVNDFQKGDIAEGYSVSREKKESFPLTVTSAQKNPTAFYLCASSLQTYTDTQYFGPGTRLTVL.

The rearrangement joins TRBV30 to TRBJ1-5, with D possibly being TRBD1 (6 bases). The germline V and J ends were trimmed by 8 bases and 3 bases, with 14 bases remaining between them. Germline V gene sequence: CDR1 GTSNPN, CDR2 SVGIG (reference sequence). The length of the CDR3 is 13 residues. CDR3 protein: CAENGGPNQPQHF. Here the CDR3 DNA reads TGTGCCGAGAACGGGGGGCCCAATCAGCCCCAGCATTTT.

As to this clone: A read error may produce the germline difference seen at one junction end. The CDR3 nucleotides are TGTGCCAGCAGCTTAGGAGGGGTAACCTTT. This translates into CASSLGGVTF. V is TRBV7-9 and J is TRBJ1-1; TRBD1 might be the D (5 bases). CDR1 and CDR2 from the germline V gene are SEHNR and FQNEAQ (reference sequence). The CDR3 consists of 10 residues.

The chain recombines TRBV9 with TRBJ1-2; 9 bases agree with TRBD1. This CDR3 is 14 amino acids long. CDR1 and CDR2 (germline): SGDLS, YYNGEE. The V and J ends lost 3 bases and 4 bases, in that order; junction bases with no gene match: 4. The CDR3, as DNA: TGTGCCAGCAGCGAGACAGGGGGGGGCTATGGCTACACCTTC. Its translation is CASSETGGGYGYTF.

The chain is built from TRBV12-5 and TRBJ1-2; D is unclear. This CDR3 is 13 amino acids long. The germline V gene encodes CDR1 LGHNT and CDR2 FRNRAP. The V end lost 7 bases, the J end lost 3 bases, and 12 bases lay between the germline ends. CDR3 sequence: CASDSPGDYGYTF. DNA for the CDR3: TGTGCTAGTGACTCACCCGGGGACTATGGCTACACCTTC.

The V gene is TRBV30, the J gene TRBJ2-7; D gene unclear. Germline V gene lookup returns CDR1 GTSNPN and CDR2 SVGIG (reference sequence). The CDR3 is made up of 12 amino acids. V was shortened by 0 bases and J by 2 bases, with 5 bases between the two germline ends. In DNA, the CDR3 is TGTGCCTGGAGTGTAACGGCCTACGAGCAGTACTTC. This encodes CAWSVTAYEQYF.

The chain recombines TRBV15 with TRBJ2-7; 7 bases fit TRBD2. With V trimmed by 4 bases and J by 4 bases, 7 bases remained unmatched. Germline CDR1 LNHNV, CDR2 YYDKDF (reference sequence). The CDR3 totals 14 residues. The CDR3 nucleotides read TGTGCCACCAGCACGCGGGACTACCCATACGAGCAGTACTTC. Amino acids: CATSTRDYPYEQYF. The full variable domain, rest sourced from reference TRBV15 and TRBJ2-7, is DAMVIQNPRYQVTQFGKPVTLSCSQTLNHNVMYWYQQKSSQAPKLLFHYYDKDFNNEADTPDNFQSRRPNTSFCFLDIRSPGLGDTAMYLCATSTRDYPYEQYFGPGTRLTVT.

This chain uses TRBV4-2 with TRBJ1-2; maybe TRBD1 (5 bases). The germline V and J ends were trimmed by 2 bases and 3 bases, with 19 bases remaining between them. There are 17 residues in the CDR3. Per germline, CDR1 LGHNA and CDR2 YNFKEQ. The CDR3 coding sequence is TGTGCCAGCAGCCAACAGGGTACGGGTTCTCGGGACTATGGCTACACCTTC. Translating it yields CASSQQGTGSRDYGYTF.

The chain joins TRBV29-1 to TRBJ1-1; D gene ambiguous. Germline CDR1 SQVTM, CDR2 ANQGSEA. Trimming cost V 7 bases and J 5 bases, with 17 bases left between them. This CDR3 region has 13 residues. CDR3 sequence: CSGHSLGGTEAFF. CDR3 nucleotide sequence: TGCAGCGGACACTCTCTTGGCGGGACTGAAGCTTTCTTT.

The chain links TRBV5-4 to TRBJ1-1, with D tentatively TRBD1 (5 bases). The V gene's germline CDR1 is SGHNT and CDR2 YYREEE (reference sequence). CDR3 length: 14 amino acids. Trimming left V 3 bases short and J 1 base short, with 10 bases between. Written as DNA, the CDR3 is TGTGCCAGCAGCTCCGGGACGGCGAACACTGAAGCTTTCTTT. Translated: CASSSGTANTEAFF. Full variable domain (remainder filled in from reference TRBV5-4 and TRBJ1-1): ETGVTQSPTHLIKTRGQQVTLRCSSQSGHNTVSWYQQALGQGPQFIFQYYREEENGRGNFPPRFSGLQFPNYSSELNVNALELDDSALYLCASSSGTANTEAFFGQGTRLTVV.

This rearrangement joins TRBV6-8 to TRBJ1-6, with D unresolved. CDR3 length: 20 residues. With 6 bases removed from V and 0 bases from J, the gap between germline ends came to 24 bases. The germline V gene has CDR1 MNHGY and CDR2 SAAAGT. DNA of the CDR3: TGTGCCAGCAGCCTTAATCGCCCGGGCTACCAAGGCTCCTATAATTCACCCCTCCACTTT. Amino acids: CASSLNRPGYQGSYNSPLHF.

CDR3 DNA sequence: TGCGCCAGCAGCATATCGGACAGGGGAGCAGGAAACACCATATATTTT. As protein: CASSISDRGAGNTIYF. The chain uses TRBV5-1 and TRBJ1-3; TRBD1 aligns across 9 bases. Germline values: CDR1 SGHRS, CDR2 YFSETQ. Germline trimming cut 4 bases from V and 4 bases from J; bases unmatched to any gene: 9. This CDR3 contains 16 residues.

V is TRBV5-6 and J is TRBJ2-5, with 7 bases that match TRBD1. The CDR3 runs 16 residues. Trimming cost V 0 bases and J 5 bases; bases outside gene matches: 10. Per the germline V gene, CDR1 is SGHDT and CDR2 is YYEEEE. The CDR3 spells CASSLGPPGGRETQYF. The CDR3 DNA sequence: TGTGCCAGCAGCTTGGGGCCCCCAGGGGGTCGGGAGACCCAGTACTTC.

The genes are TRBV29-1 and TRBJ2-5; TRBD2 matches 8 bases. The trim removed 1 base at V and 5 bases at J, leaving 3 bases unmatched. There are 13 residues in the CDR3. Per germline, CDR1 SQVTM and CDR2 ANQGSEA. Here the CDR3 DNA reads TGCAGCGTTGAAGCGGGGGGGCGTGAGACCCAGTACTTC. This codes for CSVEAGGRETQYF.

This chain connects TRBV19 to TRBJ1-2; tentative D call: TRBD1 (6 bases). The V end lost 7 bases, the J end lost 4 bases, and 16 bases lay between the germline ends. This CDR3 has 14 residues. CDR1 and CDR2 from the germline V gene are LNHDA and SQIVND (reference sequence). In DNA form, the CDR3 reads TGTGCCAGTAAACACGACAGGTGGAGCTATGGCTACACCTTC. It translates to CASKHDRWSYGYTF. Full variable domain (rest looked up from reference TRBV19 and TRBJ1-2): DGGITQSPKYLFRKEGQNVTLSCEQNLNHDAMYWYRQDPGQGLRLIYYSQIVNDFQKGDIAEGYSVSREKKESFPLTVTSAQKNPTAFYLCASKHDRWSYGYTFGSGTRLTVV.

In this sample, this clone turned up a few times. This chain joins TRBV11-2 and TRBJ2-3; 7 positions match TRBD1. The germline gives CDR1 SGHAT, CDR2 FQNNGV. The CDR3 runs to 13 residues. Losses at the gene ends were 6 bases for V and 3 bases for J; bases not matched to a gene: 3. The CDR3 DNA is TGTGCCAGCAGGCAGGGGGTGACAGATACGCAGTATTTT. This sequence encodes CASRQGVTDTQYF.

The J gene is TRBJ1-2, the V gene TRBV9; possible D gene TRBD1, 6 bases. This CDR3 is built from 14 residues. Per germline, CDR1 SGDLS and CDR2 YYNGEE. The V end lost 3 bases, the J end lost 4 bases, and 13 bases lay between the germline ends. The CDR3 is CASSDRQAVYGYTF. CDR3 coding DNA: TGTGCCAGCAGCGACCGACAGGCTGTCTATGGCTACACCTTC.

This clone has only one observation. The J gene is TRBJ2-7, the V gene TRBV19, with TRBD1 matching over 12 bases. The length of the CDR3 is 14 residues. After removal of 6 bases from V and 6 bases from J, the junction contained 6 bases not matched to a gene. Germline V gives CDR1 LNHDA, CDR2 SQIVND (reference sequence). The CDR3 bases are TGTGCCAGTAGGCTGGGACAGGGGGCGTCCGAGCAGTACTTC. Its translation: CASRLGQGASEQYF.

The chain couples TRBV7-9 to TRBJ1-4; D unresolved. Germline loops: CDR1 SEHNR, CDR2 FQNEAQ (reference sequence). V was clipped by 0 bases and J by 7 bases, with 6 bases between them. The CDR3 length is 13 residues. The CDR3: CASSLAWGEKLFF. The CDR3 region has the DNA TGTGCCAGCAGCTTAGCCTGGGGTGAAAAACTGTTTTTT.